This T cell receptor (beta chain) was observed in a study of cytomegalovirus exposure and HLA in healthy donors. Study-level information: In terms of ancestry, the Caucasian-associated cluster contained around 79% of the roughly 400 genotyped donors. Study-wide results and limits: Most TCR sequences were uncommon, yet certain public TCRs appeared in many donors. The availability of immune exposure information extended only to CMV serostatus. The authors enumerated over 150 TCR beta chains as linked to cytomegalovirus.

Germline V gives CDR1 MNHNS, CDR2 SASEGT. The trim removed 4 bases at V and 13 bases at J, leaving 7 bases unmatched. The CDR3 is made up of 12 amino acids. As concerns this clone: The antigen is not known.

The PCR employed 60 Vbeta primers together with 13 Jbeta primers. Only in-frame clones appear in the TCRdb table, and some are missing; sequencing was by immunoSEQ multiplex PCR. The sample carries over 150,000 clones, around three quarters recorded once. Sequenced sample: PBMCs. This receptor was identified in a woman between 40 and 55 years old in good health and CMV-seronegative. The chain has TRBV6-1 and TRBJ1-2, with 9 bases fitting TRBD1. The CDR3, as DNA: TGTGCCAGCAGTGGGGACAGGGTTTCTTCCACCTTC. Translating gives CASSGDRVSSTF.